The source of this TCR beta chain is a study of T cell responses to AZD1222 COVID-19 vaccine. Second doses that came at about 4 or about 12 weeks were put together. The CDR3 is 17 amino acids. Germline CDR1 SGHDT, CDR2 YYEEEE. Trimming removed 4 bases from V and 1 base from J, with 20 bases in between. The protocol was immunoSEQ multiplex PCR, while the TCRdb copy is restricted to in-frame clones and leaves out a portion. The sample yields 150,000 to 200,000 clones, roughly 92% seen once. The chain employs TRBV5-6 and TRBJ1-1; D gene uncertain. This sequence was found in an adult who received the AZD1222 COVID-19 vaccine. Sequencing used peripheral blood, obtained 28 days after the second AZD1222 dose. CDR3 coding DNA: TGTGCCAGCAGCGTGGAAATGGTCAGCCCGAGGAACACTGAAGCTTTCTTT. Encoded protein: CASSVEMVSPRNTEAFF.